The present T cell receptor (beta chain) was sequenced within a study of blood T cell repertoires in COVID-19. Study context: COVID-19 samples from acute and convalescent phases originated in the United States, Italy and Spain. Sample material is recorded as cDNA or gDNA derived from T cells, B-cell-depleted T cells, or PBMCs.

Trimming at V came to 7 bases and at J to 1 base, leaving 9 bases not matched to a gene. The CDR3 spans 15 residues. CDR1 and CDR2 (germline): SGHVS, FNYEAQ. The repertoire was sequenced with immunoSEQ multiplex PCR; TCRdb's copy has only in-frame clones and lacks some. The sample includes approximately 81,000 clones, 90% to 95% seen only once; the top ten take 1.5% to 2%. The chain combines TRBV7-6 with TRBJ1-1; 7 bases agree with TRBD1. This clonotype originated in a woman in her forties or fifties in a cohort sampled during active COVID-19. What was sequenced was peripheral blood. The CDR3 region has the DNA TGTGCCAGCACCACAGGGGCAGGGACGAACACTGAAGCTTTCTTT. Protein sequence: CASTTGAGTNTEAFF.